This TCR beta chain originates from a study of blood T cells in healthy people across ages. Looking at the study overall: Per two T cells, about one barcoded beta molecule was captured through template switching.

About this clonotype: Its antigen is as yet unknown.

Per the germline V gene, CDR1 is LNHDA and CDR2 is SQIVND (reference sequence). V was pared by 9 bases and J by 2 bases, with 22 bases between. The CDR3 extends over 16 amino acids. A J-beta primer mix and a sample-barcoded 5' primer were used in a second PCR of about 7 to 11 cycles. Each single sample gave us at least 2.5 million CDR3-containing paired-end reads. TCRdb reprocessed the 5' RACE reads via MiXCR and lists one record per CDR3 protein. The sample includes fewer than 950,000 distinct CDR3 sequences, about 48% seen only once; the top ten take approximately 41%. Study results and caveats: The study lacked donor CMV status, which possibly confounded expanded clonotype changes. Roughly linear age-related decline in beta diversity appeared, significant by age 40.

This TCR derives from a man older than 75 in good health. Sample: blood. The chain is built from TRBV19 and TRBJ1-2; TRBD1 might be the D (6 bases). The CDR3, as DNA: TGTGCCAGCGCCCGGACAGCGATCTTATTGAACTATGGCTACACCTTC. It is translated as CASARTAILLNYGYTF.